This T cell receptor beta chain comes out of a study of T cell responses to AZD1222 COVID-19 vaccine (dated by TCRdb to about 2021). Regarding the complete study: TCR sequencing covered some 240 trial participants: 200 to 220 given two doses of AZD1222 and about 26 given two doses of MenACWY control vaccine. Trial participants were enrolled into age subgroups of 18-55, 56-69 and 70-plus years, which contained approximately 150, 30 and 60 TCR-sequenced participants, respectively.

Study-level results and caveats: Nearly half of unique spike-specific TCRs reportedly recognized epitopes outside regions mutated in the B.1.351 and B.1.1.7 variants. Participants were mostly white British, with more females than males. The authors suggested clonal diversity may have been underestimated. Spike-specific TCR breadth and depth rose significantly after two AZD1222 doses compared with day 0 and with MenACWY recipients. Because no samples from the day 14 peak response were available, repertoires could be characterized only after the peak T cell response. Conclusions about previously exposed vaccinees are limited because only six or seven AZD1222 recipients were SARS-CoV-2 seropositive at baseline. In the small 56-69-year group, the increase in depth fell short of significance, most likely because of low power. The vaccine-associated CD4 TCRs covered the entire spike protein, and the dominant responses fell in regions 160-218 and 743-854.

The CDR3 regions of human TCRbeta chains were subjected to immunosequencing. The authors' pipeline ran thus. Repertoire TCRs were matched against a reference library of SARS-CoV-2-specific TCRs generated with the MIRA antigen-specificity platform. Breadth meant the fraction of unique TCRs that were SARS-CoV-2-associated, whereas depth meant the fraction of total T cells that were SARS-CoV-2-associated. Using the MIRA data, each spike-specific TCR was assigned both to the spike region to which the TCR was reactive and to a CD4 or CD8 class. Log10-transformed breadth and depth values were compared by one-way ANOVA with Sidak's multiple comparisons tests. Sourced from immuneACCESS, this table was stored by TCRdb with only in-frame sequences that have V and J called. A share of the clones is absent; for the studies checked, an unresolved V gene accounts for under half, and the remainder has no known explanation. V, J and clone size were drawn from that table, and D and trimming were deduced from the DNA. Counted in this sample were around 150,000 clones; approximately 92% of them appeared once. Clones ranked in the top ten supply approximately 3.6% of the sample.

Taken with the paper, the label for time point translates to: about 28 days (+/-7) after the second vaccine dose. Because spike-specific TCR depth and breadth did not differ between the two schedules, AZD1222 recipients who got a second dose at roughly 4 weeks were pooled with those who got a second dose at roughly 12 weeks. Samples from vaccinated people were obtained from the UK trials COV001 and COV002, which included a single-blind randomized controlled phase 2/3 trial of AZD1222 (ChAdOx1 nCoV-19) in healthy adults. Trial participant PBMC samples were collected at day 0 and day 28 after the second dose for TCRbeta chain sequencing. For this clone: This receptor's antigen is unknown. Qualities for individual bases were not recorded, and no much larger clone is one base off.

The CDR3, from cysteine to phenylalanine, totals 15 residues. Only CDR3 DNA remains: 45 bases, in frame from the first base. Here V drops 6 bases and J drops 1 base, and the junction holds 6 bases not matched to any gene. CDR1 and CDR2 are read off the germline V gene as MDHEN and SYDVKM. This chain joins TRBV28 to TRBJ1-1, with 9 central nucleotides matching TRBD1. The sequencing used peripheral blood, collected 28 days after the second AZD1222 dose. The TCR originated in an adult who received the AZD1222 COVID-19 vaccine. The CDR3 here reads CASRRMGQGNTEAFF. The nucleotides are TGTGCCAGCAGACGGATGGGACAGGGGAACACTGAAGCTTTCTTT.